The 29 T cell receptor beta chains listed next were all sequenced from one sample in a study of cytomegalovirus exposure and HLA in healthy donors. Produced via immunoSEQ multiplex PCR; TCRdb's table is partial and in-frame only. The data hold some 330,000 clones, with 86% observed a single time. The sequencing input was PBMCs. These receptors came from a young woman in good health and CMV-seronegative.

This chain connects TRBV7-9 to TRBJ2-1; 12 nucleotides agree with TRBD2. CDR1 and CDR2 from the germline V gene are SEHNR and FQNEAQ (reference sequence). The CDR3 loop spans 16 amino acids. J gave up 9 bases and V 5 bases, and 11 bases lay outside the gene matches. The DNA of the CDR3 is TGTGCCAGCAGCCGACCCGGACTAGCGGGACTTTCTGAGCAGTTCTTC. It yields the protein CASSRPGLAGLSEQFF.

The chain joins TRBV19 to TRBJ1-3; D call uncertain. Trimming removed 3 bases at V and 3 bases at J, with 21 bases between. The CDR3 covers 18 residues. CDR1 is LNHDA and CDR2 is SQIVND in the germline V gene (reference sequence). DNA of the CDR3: TGTGCCAGTAGTATCGGTTGGCGGGGTCGAGTCAGTGGAAACACCATATATTTT. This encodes CASSIGWRGRVSGNTIYF.

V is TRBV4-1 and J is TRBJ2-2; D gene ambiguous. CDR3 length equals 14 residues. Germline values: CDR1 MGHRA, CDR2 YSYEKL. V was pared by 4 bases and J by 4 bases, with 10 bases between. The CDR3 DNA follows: TGCGCCAGCAGCCGCCAGACAACCACCGGGGAGCTGTTTTTT. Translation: CASSRQTTTGELFF.

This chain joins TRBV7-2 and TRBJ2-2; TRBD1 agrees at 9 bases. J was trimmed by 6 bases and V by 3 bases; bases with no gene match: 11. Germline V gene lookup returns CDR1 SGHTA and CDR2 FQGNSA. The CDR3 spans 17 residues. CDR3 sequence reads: CASSLHPGQGSSGELFF. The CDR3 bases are TGTGCCAGCAGCTTGCACCCGGGACAGGGTTCGTCCGGGGAGCTGTTTTTT. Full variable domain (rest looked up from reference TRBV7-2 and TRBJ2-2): GAGVSQSPSNKVTEKGKDVELRCDPISGHTALYWYRQSLGQGLEFLIYFQGNSAPDKSGLPSDRFSAERTGGSVSTLTIQRTQQEDSAVYLCASSLHPGQGSSGELFFGEGSRLTVL.

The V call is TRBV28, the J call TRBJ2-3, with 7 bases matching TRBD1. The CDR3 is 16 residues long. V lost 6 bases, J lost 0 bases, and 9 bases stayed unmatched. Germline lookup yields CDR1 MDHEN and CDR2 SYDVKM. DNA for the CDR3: TGTGCCAGCAGCCCCGAGTTAGGGGGCAGCACAGATACGCAGTATTTT. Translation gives CASSPELGGSTDTQYF.

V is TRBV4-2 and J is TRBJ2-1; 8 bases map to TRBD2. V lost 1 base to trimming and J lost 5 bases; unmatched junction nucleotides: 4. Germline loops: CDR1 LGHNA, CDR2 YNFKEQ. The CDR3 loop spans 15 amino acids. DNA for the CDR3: TGTGCCAGCAGCCAAGTGCGGGAGGATCACAATGAGCAGTTCTTC. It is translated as CASSQVREDHNEQFF.

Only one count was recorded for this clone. The CDR3 region is CASSLQGGANYGYTF. The CDR3 coding sequence is TGTGCCAGCAGCTTGCAAGGGGGCGCTAACTATGGCTACACCTTC. The chain couples TRBV5-4 to TRBJ1-2; the match to TRBD1 covers 7 bases. J was trimmed by 0 bases and V by 1 base; bases with no gene match: 3. CDR1 and CDR2 from the germline V gene are SGHNT and YYREEE (reference sequence). The CDR3 runs to 15 residues.

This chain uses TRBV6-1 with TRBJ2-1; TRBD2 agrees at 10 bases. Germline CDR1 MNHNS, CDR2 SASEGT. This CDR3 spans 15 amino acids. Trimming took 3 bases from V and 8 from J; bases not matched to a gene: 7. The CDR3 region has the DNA TGTGCCAGCAGTGATCTAGCGGGAGCTCCTGATGAGCAGTTCTTC. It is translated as CASSDLAGAPDEQFF.

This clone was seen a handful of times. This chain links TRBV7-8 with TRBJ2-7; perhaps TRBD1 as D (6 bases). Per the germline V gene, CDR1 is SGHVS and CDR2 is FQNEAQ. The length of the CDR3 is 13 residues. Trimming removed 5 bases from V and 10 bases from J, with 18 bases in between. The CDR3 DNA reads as TGTGCCAGCAGCGCCGGGACACACCTTAACCAGTACTTC. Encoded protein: CASSAGTHLNQYF.

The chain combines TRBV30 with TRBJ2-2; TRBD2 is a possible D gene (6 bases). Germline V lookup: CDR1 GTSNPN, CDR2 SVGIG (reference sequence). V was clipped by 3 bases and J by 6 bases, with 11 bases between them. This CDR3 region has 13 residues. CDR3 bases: TGTGCCTGGAGCGGGAGCCTTGCCGGGGAGCTGTTTTTT. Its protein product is CAWSGSLAGELFF.

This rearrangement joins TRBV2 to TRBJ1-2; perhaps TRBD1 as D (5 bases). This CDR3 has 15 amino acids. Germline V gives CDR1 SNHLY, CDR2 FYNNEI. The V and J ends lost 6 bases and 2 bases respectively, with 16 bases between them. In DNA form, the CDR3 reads TGTGCCAGCAGCCATACGACAGAGTCAAACTATGGCTACACCTTC. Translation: CASSHTTESNYGYTF. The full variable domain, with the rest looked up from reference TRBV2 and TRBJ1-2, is EPEVTQTPSHQVTQMGQEVILRCVPISNHLYFYWYRQILGQKVEFLVSFYNNEISEKSEIFDDQFSVERPDGSNFTLKIRSTKLEDSAMYFCASSHTTESNYGYTFGSGTRLTVV.

The CDR3 spells CASSSSRDREQYF. In nucleotides, the CDR3 is TGTGCCAGCAGTTCGTCCCGGGACAGGGAGCAGTACTTC. V and J are TRBV28 and TRBJ2-7; 8 bases fit TRBD1. The CDR3 contains 13 residues. Germline CDR1 reads MDHEN; CDR2 reads SYDVKM. Germline trimming cut 4 bases from V and 7 bases from J; bases unmatched to any gene: 6. Looking up the rest from reference TRBV28 and TRBJ2-7 gives the full variable domain: DVKVTQSSRYLVKRTGEKVFLECVQDMDHENMFWYRQDPGLGLRLIYFSYDVKMKEKGDIPEGYSVSREKKERFSLILESASTNQTSMYLCASSSSRDREQYFGPGTRLTVT.

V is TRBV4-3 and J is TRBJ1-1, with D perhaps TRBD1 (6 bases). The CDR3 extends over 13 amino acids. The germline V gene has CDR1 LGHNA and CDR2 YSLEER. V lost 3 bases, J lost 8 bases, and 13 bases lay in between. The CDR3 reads CASSQDSSQEAFF. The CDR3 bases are TGCGCCAGCAGCCAGGACAGTTCCCAAGAAGCTTTCTTT.

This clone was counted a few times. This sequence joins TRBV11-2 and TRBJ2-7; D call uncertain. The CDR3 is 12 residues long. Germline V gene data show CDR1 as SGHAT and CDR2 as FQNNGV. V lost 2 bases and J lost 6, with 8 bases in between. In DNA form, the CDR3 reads TGTGCCAGCAGCTTACCCATGTTCGAGCAGTACTTC. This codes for CASSLPMFEQYF.

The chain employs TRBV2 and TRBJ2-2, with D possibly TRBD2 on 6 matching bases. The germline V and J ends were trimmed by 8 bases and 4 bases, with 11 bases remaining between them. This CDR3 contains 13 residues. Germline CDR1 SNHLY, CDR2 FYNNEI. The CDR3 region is CASGRTSTGELFF. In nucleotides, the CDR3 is TGTGCCAGCGGGAGGACGAGCACCGGGGAGCTGTTTTTT.

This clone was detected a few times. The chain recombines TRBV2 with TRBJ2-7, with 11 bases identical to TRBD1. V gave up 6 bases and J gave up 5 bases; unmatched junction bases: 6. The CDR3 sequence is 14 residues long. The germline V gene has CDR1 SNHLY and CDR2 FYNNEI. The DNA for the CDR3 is TGTGCCAGCAGGAGGACAGGGGGCCTGAACGAGCAGTACTTC. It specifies CASRRTGGLNEQYF.

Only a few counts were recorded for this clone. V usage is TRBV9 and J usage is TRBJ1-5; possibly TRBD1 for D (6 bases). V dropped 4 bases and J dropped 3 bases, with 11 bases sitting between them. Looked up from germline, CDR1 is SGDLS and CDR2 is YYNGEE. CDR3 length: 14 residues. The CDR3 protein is CASSLWGPNQPQHF. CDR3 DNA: TGTGCCAGCAGCCTGTGGGGGCCCAATCAGCCCCAGCATTTT.

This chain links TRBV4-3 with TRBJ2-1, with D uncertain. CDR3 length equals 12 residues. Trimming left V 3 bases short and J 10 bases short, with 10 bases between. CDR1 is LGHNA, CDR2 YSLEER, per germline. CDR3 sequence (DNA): TGCGCCAGCAGCCAGAGCACAGACGAGCAGTTCTTC. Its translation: CASSQSTDEQFF.

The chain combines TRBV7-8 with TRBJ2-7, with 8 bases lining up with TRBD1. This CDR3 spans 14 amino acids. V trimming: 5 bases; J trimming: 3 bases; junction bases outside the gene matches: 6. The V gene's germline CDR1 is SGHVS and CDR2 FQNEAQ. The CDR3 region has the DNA TGTGCCAGCAGCCTCGGACAGGGTTACTACGAGCAGTACTTC. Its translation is CASSLGQGYYEQYF.

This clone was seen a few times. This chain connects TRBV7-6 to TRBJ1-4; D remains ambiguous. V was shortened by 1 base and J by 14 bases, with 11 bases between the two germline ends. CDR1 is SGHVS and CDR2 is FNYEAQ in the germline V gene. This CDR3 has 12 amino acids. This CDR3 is CASSLVNSLLFF. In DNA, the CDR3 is TGTGCCAGCAGCTTAGTGAACAGCTTGCTGTTTTTT.

The CDR3 DNA sequence: TGTGCCAGCAGCCAAGACAGCGGGAGATACGAGCAGTACTTC. Translation gives CASSQDSGRYEQYF. This rearrangement joins TRBV14 to TRBJ2-7; 8 nucleotides line up with TRBD2. This CDR3 spans 14 amino acids. The ends lost 0 bases at V and 4 bases at J; junction bases unmatched: 2. CDR1 is SGHDN, CDR2 FVKESK, per germline.

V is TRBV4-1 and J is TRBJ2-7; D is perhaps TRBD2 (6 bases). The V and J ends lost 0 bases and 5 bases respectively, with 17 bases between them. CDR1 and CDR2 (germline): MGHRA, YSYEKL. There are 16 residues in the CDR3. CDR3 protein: CASSQEYGLATHEQYF. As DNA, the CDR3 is TGCGCCAGCAGCCAAGAGTATGGGCTAGCGACCCACGAGCAGTACTTC.

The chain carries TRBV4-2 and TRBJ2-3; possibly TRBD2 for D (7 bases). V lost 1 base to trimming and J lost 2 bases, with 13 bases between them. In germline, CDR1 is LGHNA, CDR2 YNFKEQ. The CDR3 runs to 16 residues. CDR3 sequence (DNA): TGTGCCAGCAGCCAAGTAGGGGGGGGGAACACAGATACGCAGTATTTT. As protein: CASSQVGGGNTDTQYF.

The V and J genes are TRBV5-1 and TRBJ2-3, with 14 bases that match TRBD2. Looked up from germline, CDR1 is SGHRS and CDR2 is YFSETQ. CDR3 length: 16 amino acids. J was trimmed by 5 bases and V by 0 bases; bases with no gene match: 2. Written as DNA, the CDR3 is TGCGCCAGCAGCTTGGGACTAGCGGGAGGGATAGATACGCAGTATTTT. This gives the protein CASSLGLAGGIDTQYF.

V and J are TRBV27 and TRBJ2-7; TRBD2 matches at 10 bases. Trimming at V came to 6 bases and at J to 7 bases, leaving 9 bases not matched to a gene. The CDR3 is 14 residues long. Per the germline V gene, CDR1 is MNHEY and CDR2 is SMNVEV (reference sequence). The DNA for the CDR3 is TGTGCCAGCAGGTCCGGGACTAGCGCCCGTGAGCAGTACTTC. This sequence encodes CASRSGTSAREQYF.

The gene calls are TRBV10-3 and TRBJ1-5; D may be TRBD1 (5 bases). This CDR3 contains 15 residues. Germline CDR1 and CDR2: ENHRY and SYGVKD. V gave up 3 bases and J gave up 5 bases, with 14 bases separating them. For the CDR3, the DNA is TGTGCCATCAGTGACCTGGGGGGTCGGGATCAGCCCCAGCATTTT. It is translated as CAISDLGGRDQPQHF.

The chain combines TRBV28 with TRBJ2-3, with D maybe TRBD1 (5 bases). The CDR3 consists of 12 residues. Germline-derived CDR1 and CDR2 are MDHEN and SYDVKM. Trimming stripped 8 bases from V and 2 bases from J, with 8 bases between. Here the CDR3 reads CASGADTDTQYF. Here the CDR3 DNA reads TGTGCCAGCGGGGCCGACACAGATACGCAGTATTTT. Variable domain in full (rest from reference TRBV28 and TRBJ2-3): DVKVTQSSRYLVKRTGEKVFLECVQDMDHENMFWYRQDPGLGLRLIYFSYDVKMKEKGDIPEGYSVSREKKERFSLILESASTNQTSMYLCASGADTDTQYFGPGTRLTVL.

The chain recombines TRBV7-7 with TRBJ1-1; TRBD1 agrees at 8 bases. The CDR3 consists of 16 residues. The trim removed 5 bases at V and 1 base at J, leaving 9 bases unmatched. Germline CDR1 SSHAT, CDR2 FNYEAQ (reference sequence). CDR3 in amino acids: CASSPITGTGNTEAFF. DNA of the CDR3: TGTGCCAGCAGCCCCATCACCGGGACAGGGAACACTGAAGCTTTCTTT. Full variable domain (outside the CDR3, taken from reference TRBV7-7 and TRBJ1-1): GAGVSQSPRYKVTKRGQDVTLRCDPISSHATLYWYQQALGQGPEFLTYFNYEAQPDKSGLPSDRFSAERPEGSISTLTIQRTEQRDSAMYRCASSPITGTGNTEAFFGQGTRLTVV.

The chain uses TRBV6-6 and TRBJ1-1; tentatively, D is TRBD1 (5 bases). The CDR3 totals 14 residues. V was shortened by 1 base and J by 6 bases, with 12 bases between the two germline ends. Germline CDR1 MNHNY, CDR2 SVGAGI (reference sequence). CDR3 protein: CASSYLNQGPEAFF. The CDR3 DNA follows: TGTGCCAGCAGTTACTTAAACCAGGGTCCTGAAGCTTTCTTT.